This TCR beta chain is from a study of T cell changes during pregnancy in multiple sclerosis. Generated by immunoSEQ multiplex PCR, the TCRdb table keeps only in-frame clones and is missing some. This sample has about 42,000 clones, with 75% to 95% found just once. This clone was observed a single time. The V end lost 4 bases, the J end lost 5 bases, and 11 bases lay between the germline ends. CDR3 length: 13 residues. Germline V CDR1 and CDR2: LNHNV, YYDKDF (reference sequence). Source: CD4+ T cells from peripheral blood mononuclear cells, taken after pregnancy. The TCR was taken from a female donor in good health, enrolled as a control in a pregnancy study. The gene calls are TRBV15 and TRBJ2-5; possible D gene TRBD2, 5 bases. CDR3 in amino acids: CATSTPSTETQYF. CDR3 in DNA: TGTGCCACCAGCACCCCTAGCACCGAGACCCAGTACTTC.